This T cell receptor beta chain derives from a study of cytomegalovirus exposure and HLA in healthy donors. Study overall: The roughly 120 validation repertoires, a later analysis reported, used the same platform as the 666 first-cohort repertoires. Broader study findings: The TCR clusters that emerged in the first cohort tended, a later analysis found, to co-occur in the approximately 130 validation repertoires. Generally TCR sequences proved uncommon, though certain public TCRs appeared in numerous donors. Investigators reported approximately 170 TCR beta chains as tied to cytomegalovirus.

CDR3 length: 14 residues. CDR1 is SGHDN, CDR2 FVKESK, per germline. V trimming: 4 bases; J trimming: 6 bases; junction bases outside the gene matches: 6. For this clone: What it binds is unknown.

Sequenced by immunoSEQ multiplex PCR; TCRdb stores in-frame clones only, minus some. The sample has under 200,000 clones; around nine tenths are singletons. The TCR was taken from a man between 18 and 29 years old in good health and CMV-seropositive. The sample consisted of PBMCs. The chain employs TRBV14 and TRBJ2-1; 7 bases align to TRBD1. CDR3 sequence: CASSPPDRRNEQFF. The CDR3 DNA reads as TGTGCCAGCAGCCCCCCGGACAGGCGCAATGAGCAGTTCTTC.